The T cell receptor (beta chain) described here comes from a study of T cell changes during pregnancy in multiple sclerosis. With V trimmed by 4 bases and J by 3 bases, 13 bases remained unmatched. This CDR3 has 17 residues. The V gene's germline CDR1 is SGHDN and CDR2 FVKESK. Clones were read by immunoSEQ multiplex PCR, and TCRdb kept only the in-frame ones, dropping some. There are over 35,000 clones in the sample; around nine tenths occur only once, and 0.43% lies in the top ten. This chain uses TRBV14 with TRBJ1-1; TRBD1 aligns across 8 bases. The sequenced sample was CD4+ T cells from peripheral blood mononuclear cells, obtained in the third trimester of pregnancy. The source is a female donor with multiple sclerosis, enrolled in a pregnancy study. The CDR3 loop reads CASSPRSRGRWDTEAFF. CDR3 sequence (DNA): TGTGCCAGCAGCCCAAGAAGCAGGGGGCGCTGGGACACTGAAGCTTTCTTT. Looking up the rest from reference TRBV14 and TRBJ1-1 gives the full variable domain: EAGVTQFPSHSVIEKGQTVTLRCDPISGHDNLYWYRRVMGKEIKFLLHFVKESKQDESGMPNNRFLAERTGGTYSTLKVQPAELEDSGVYFCASSPRSRGRWDTEAFFGQGTRLTVV.